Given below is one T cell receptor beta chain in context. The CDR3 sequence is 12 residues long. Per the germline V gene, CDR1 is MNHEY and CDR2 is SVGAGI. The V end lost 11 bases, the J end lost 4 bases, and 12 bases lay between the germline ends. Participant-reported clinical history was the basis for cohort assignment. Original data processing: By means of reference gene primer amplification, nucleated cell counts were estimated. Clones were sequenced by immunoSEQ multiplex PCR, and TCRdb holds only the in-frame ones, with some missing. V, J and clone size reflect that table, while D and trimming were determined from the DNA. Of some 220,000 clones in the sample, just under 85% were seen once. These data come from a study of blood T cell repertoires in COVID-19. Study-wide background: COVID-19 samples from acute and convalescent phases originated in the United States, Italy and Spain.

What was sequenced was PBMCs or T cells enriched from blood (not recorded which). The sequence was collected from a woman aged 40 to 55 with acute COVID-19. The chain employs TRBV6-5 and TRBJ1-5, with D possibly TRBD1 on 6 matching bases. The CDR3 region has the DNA TGTGCCTCACAGGGCTTTAATCAGCCCCAGCATTTT. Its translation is CASQGFNQPQHF.